The rows below give T cell receptor beta chains drawn from one sample of a study of cytomegalovirus exposure and HLA in healthy donors. Libraries were prepared by immunoSEQ multiplex PCR; TCRdb keeps only in-frame clonotypes and omits some of them. The sample holds fewer than 65,000 clones, approximately 89% seen once. Sequencing used PBMCs. Receptors were obtained from a man aged 18 to 30 in good health and CMV-seronegative. CDR3s include the opening cysteine and the closing phenylalanine or tryptophan. The order of the fields is D gene, V gene, J gene, clone size, CDR3 protein, CDR3 DNA. D genes are given only for firm matches. Size values are once, few and many counts, or a class for expanded clones, and some rows have none.

>-|TRBV6-5|TRBJ2-7|-
CASRSGFYEQYF
TGTGCCAGCAGATCAGGGTTCTACGAGCAGTACTTC
>-|TRBV4-1|TRBJ2-3|once
CASSLTGLGGTDTQYF
TGCGCCAGCAGCCTGACAGGTTTAGGGGGCACAGATACGCAGTATTTT
>TRBD1|TRBV7-8|TRBJ1-2|once
CASSSDRGAGGYTF
TGTGCCAGCAGCTCCGACAGGGGAGCGGGTGGCTACACCTTC
>TRBD1|TRBV28|TRBJ1-5|-
CASSPRGFSNQPQHF
TGTGCCAGCAGTCCCAGGGGGTTTAGCAATCAGCCCCAGCATTTT
>-|TRBV14|TRBJ2-5|-
CASSQDNSRETQYF
TGTGCCAGCAGCCAAGATAACAGCAGAGAGACCCAGTACTTC
>-|TRBV5-1|TRBJ2-1|-
CASSLTGPHEQFF
TGCGCCAGCAGCTTGACAGGCCCCCATGAGCAGTTCTTC
>TRBD1|TRBV6-6|TRBJ1-5|-
CASLRWAGGSNQPQHF
TGTGCCAGCCTCCGGTGGGCAGGGGGCTCCAATCAGCCCCAGCATTTT
>-|TRBV7-2|TRBJ2-1|-
CASSLGSILNEQFF
TGTGCCAGCAGCTTAGGAAGTATACTGAATGAGCAGTTCTTC
>-|TRBV28|TRBJ1-1|-
CASSLQVGNTEAFF
TGTGCCAGCAGTTTACAAGTCGGGAACACTGAAGCTTTCTTT
>TRBD1|TRBV28|TRBJ2-7|-
CASRITGGDEQYF
TGTGCCAGCAGGATAACAGGGGGCGACGAGCAGTACTTC
>-|TRBV7-3|TRBJ2-7|-
CASSLGSGSSYEQYF
TGTGCCAGCAGCTTAGGGTCAGGCTCCTCCTACGAGCAGTACTTC
>-|TRBV7-7|TRBJ1-1|-
CASSFGVSTEAFF
TGTGCTAGCAGCTTCGGGGTTTCGACTGAAGCTTTCTTT
>TRBD1|TRBV6-6|TRBJ1-1|-
CASRHSYRGGVTEAFF
TGTGCCAGCAGACATTCGTACAGGGGGGGAGTCACTGAAGCTTTCTTT
>-|TRBV4-2|TRBJ1-5|-
CASSQDPVQPQHF
TGTGCCAGCAGCCAAGATCCCGTCCAGCCCCAGCATTTT
>TRBD1|TRBV29-1|TRBJ2-7|-
CSVNRQGSYEQYF
TGCAGCGTCAATCGACAGGGCTCCTACGAGCAGTACTTC
>-|TRBV25-1|TRBJ2-7|-
CASSQGGSSYEQYF
TGTGCCAGCAGTCAAGGGGGATCCTCCTACGAGCAGTACTTC